The 16 T cell receptor beta chains in this list originate from one sample, sequenced in a study of post-analysis software for immune sequencing data. Study conclusions and caveats: Among roughly five TRBV segments more frequent in patients than controls were TRBV5-6, TRBV5-1 and TRBV20-1.

Every TCR beta cDNA library bore unique molecular identifiers. One entry per CDR3 protein, called by TCRdb with MiXCR from the PCR reads. The sample holds hundreds of thousands of distinct CDR3 sequences, around 64% seen once. These receptors lack a known antigen. Material: blood. The receptors were sampled from a girl aged 2 to 9 with multiple sclerosis.

V usage is TRBV25-1 and J usage is TRBJ1-5; D is undetermined. Germline V gives CDR1 MGHDK, CDR2 SYGVNS. CDR3 size: 17 residues. Trimming stripped 1 base from V and 3 bases from J, with 16 bases between. The CDR3, as DNA: TGTGCCAGCAGTGAATCTGAGGGAGCTGGCACCAATCAGCCCCAGCATTTT. Its translation is CASSESEGAGTNQPQHF.

This clonotype has only a few counts. The rearrangement joins TRBV7-2 to TRBJ2-5; 10 nucleotides line up with TRBD2. With 2 bases clipped from V and 3 bases from J, the junction kept 3 bases outside the gene matches. The CDR3 contains 15 residues. Germline CDR1 and CDR2: SGHTA and FQGNSA. CDR3 sequence (DNA): TGTGCCAGCAGCTTACGGAGCGGGAGGGAAGAGACCCAGTACTTC. It encodes CASSLRSGREETQYF.

This clonotype was detected once. The CDR3 sequence: CASSYSDQGHIQETQYF. CDR3 nucleotide sequence: TGTGCCAGCAGTTACTCGGACCAGGGCCATATCCAAGAGACCCAGTACTTC. The chain has TRBV6-6 and TRBJ2-7; TRBD1 is a possible D gene (5 bases). The last part of the DNA fits TRBJ2-5 better; the J call may be wrong. Germline V gene data show CDR1 as MNHNY and CDR2 as SVGAGI (reference sequence). The CDR3 contains 17 residues.

This sequence joins TRBV20-1 and TRBJ2-3, with D tentatively TRBD2 (5 bases). The germline V gene encodes CDR1 DFQATT and CDR2 SNEGSKA (reference sequence). The CDR3 is made up of 16 amino acids. Trimming removed 6 bases from V and 1 base from J, with 20 bases in between. This chain's CDR3 is CSAYLAAQGRTDTQYF. The CDR3 nucleotides are TGCAGTGCGTACCTAGCCGCCCAAGGTCGCACAGATACGCAGTATTTT.

In this sample, this clonotype turned up once. The rearrangement uses TRBV20-1 and TRBJ2-1, with D perhaps matching TRBD1 (5 bases). V was clipped by 6 bases and J by 0 bases, with 15 bases between them. Germline lookup yields CDR1 DFQATT and CDR2 SNEGSKA (reference sequence). This CDR3 is 15 amino acids long. CDR3 sequence: CSAKTDLSSYNEQFF. The CDR3 DNA is TGCAGTGCGAAGACAGACTTGAGCTCCTACAATGAGCAGTTCTTC.

This clonotype was observed once. J is TRBJ2-5 and V is TRBV29-1; 7 bases match TRBD1. CDR1 and CDR2 (germline): SQVTM, ANQGSEA. CDR3 length: 13 amino acids. V gave up 6 bases and J gave up 2 bases; unmatched junction bases: 6. CDR3 amino acids: CSVSRDRQETQYF. CDR3 coding DNA: TGCAGCGTCTCCCGGGACAGACAAGAGACCCAGTACTTC. Full variable domain (rest looked up from reference TRBV29-1 and TRBJ2-5): SAVISQKPSRDICQRGTSLTIQCQVDSQVTMMFWYRQQPGQSLTLIATANQGSEATYESGFVIDKFPISRPNLTFSTLTVSNMSPEDSSIYLCSVSRDRQETQYFGPGTRLLVL.

CDR3 nucleotides: TGTGCCAGCATACACGACGACAGGGGCGGGTACTTC. Translated, it gives CASIHDDRGGYF. The chain has TRBV6-1 and TRBJ2-4; 8 nucleotides match TRBD1. The CDR3 loop spans 12 amino acids. The junction had 11 bases not matched to a gene; V was cut back by 7 bases and J by 15 bases. Germline CDR1 and CDR2: MNHNS and SASEGT.

The rearrangement joins TRBV20-1 to TRBJ2-1; D is unclear. The CDR3 sequence is 12 residues long. Germline CDR1 DFQATT, CDR2 SNEGSKA (reference sequence). With 3 bases removed from V and 5 bases from J, the gap between germline ends came to 8 bases. CDR3 sequence: CSASSVDNEQFF. The CDR3 region has the DNA TGCAGTGCTAGTTCAGTCGACAATGAGCAGTTCTTC.

The V and J genes are TRBV10-3 and TRBJ1-5; TRBD1 matches at 7 bases. The germline CDR1 and CDR2 sequences are ENHRY and SYGVKD. The V segment lost 8 bases and the J segment 4 bases; nucleotides outside the gene matches: 5. CDR3 length: 13 residues. CDR3 bases: TGTGCCATCGGGGACAGTTTAAATCAGCCCCAGCATTTT. Protein: CAIGDSLNQPQHF.

This clonotype has only a few counts. The chain links TRBV29-1 to TRBJ2-5; possible D gene TRBD1, 6 bases. V lost 6 bases, J lost 4 bases, and 18 bases lay in between. The V gene's germline CDR1 is SQVTM and CDR2 ANQGSEA. The CDR3 contains 14 residues. The CDR3 spells CSVALGAGPETQYF. In DNA form, the CDR3 reads TGCAGCGTGGCCTTGGGGGCGGGCCCAGAGACCCAGTACTTC.

This clonotype has a handful of counts. The chain has TRBV24-1 and TRBJ1-5; 8 bases are shared with TRBD1. Germline assignment: CDR1 KGHDR and CDR2 SFDVKD. This CDR3 spans 16 amino acids. The V and J ends lost 4 bases and 3 bases, in that order; junction bases with no gene match: 7. Here the CDR3 reads CATSDGGTGLNQPQHF. In nucleotides, the CDR3 is TGTGCCACCAGTGACGGGGGGACAGGCCTCAATCAGCCCCAGCATTTT.

This chain uses TRBV5-1 with TRBJ2-7, with a possible D match to TRBD2 (7 bases). V was shortened by 3 bases and J by 10 bases, with 17 bases between the two germline ends. Per germline, CDR1 SGHRS and CDR2 YFSETQ. CDR3 length equals 13 residues. CDR3 sequence: CASSSDGGQTQYF. CDR3 bases: TGCGCCAGCAGCTCTGACGGGGGGCAAACCCAGTACTTC. The full variable domain, its missing parts supplied by reference TRBV5-1 and TRBJ2-7, is KAGVTQTPRYLIKTRGQQVTLSCSPISGHRSVSWYQQTPGQGLQFLFEYFSETQRNKGNFPGRFSGRQFSNSRSEMNVSTLELGDSALYLCASSSDGGQTQYFGPGTRLTVT.

The chain couples TRBV29-1 to TRBJ2-3, with D hard to call. Germline assignment: CDR1 SQVTM and CDR2 ANQGSEA. V gave up 0 bases and J gave up 4 bases, with 5 bases separating them. The CDR3 has 12 residues. CDR3 nucleotides: TGCAGCGTTGAAGATAGGCCAGATACGCAGTATTTT. Translated: CSVEDRPDTQYF.

Notes on this clonotype: At one end, the junction sequence differs from germline, possibly due to a read error. V gene TRBV5-1 combines with J gene TRBJ1-2, with D unresolved. Germline loops: CDR1 SGHRS, CDR2 YFSETQ. The CDR3 is 14 amino acids. The CDR3 loop is CAGSSGSVVRGYTF. The DNA for the CDR3 is TGCGCCGGCAGCTCCGGGTCCGTAGTCCGTGGCTACACCTTC.

The gene calls are TRBV10-3 and TRBJ2-1; 8 bases match TRBD2. J was trimmed by 0 bases and V by 8 bases; bases with no gene match: 6. The germline V gene has CDR1 ENHRY and CDR2 SYGVKD. The CDR3 loop spans 15 amino acids. The CDR3 protein is CAIGREAVSYNEQFF. The CDR3 coding sequence is TGTGCCATCGGGCGGGAGGCCGTCTCCTACAATGAGCAGTTCTTC.

The rearrangement uses TRBV11-2 and TRBJ2-6; no clear D. The CDR3 consists of 16 residues. The germline V gene encodes CDR1 SGHAT and CDR2 FQNNGV. V shed 1 base and J shed 0 bases, with 7 bases lying between them. The CDR3 spells CASSLVVRSGANVLTF. The CDR3 nucleotides read TGTGCCAGCAGCTTAGTCGTGCGCTCTGGGGCCAACGTCCTGACTTTC.